This T cell receptor beta chain comes out of a study of cytomegalovirus exposure and HLA in healthy donors. PCR was performed using 60 Vbeta and 13 Jbeta primers. Method: immunoSEQ multiplex PCR; TCRdb's copy keeps in-frame clones and lacks some. This table lists approximately 100,000 clones. V shed 5 bases, J shed 8 bases, and the junction held 9 bases outside the gene matches. This CDR3 is built from 13 residues. From germline, CDR1 is SGDLS and CDR2 YYNGEE. The clonotype was recovered from a man over 45 in good health and CMV-seronegative. The V gene is TRBV9, the J gene TRBJ1-2, with 7 bases lining up with TRBD1. Sequencing was carried out using PBMCs. The CDR3 sequence is CASRSDRDTGYTF. As DNA, the CDR3 is TGTGCCAGCAGGTCCGACAGGGACACAGGCTACACCTTC.